This paragraph reports one T cell receptor (beta chain). As yet, its antigen is unknown. PCR employed 60 Vbeta and 13 Jbeta primers. Repertoires were generated with immunoSEQ multiplex PCR, while TCRdb's copy carries only in-frame clones and drops some. The sample yields about 120,000 clones, approximately 81% seen once. This specimen comes from a study of cytomegalovirus exposure and HLA in healthy donors. Study-level findings and limits: Earlier analysis found most TCR beta V segments productive about 90% or about 30% of the time. Most subjects' HLA-A and HLA-B alleles were reportedly predicted from TCR beta sequences. As confirmed in vitro, a few CMV-associated chains were specific for CMV antigens.

This CDR3 has 15 residues. Germline CDR1 SEHNR, CDR2 FQNEAQ (reference sequence). The V segment lost 6 bases and the J segment 2 bases; nucleotides outside the gene matches: 8. When sampled, the donors appeared nominally healthy, though they likely had unrecorded immune exposures. The sequence was obtained from a woman between 35 and 50 years old in good health and CMV-seronegative. Sequencing input: PBMCs. The rearrangement joins TRBV7-9 to TRBJ2-5; TRBD1 matches at 8 bases. CDR3: CASSPQGVGQETQYF. The DNA for the CDR3 is TGTGCCAGCAGTCCACAGGGGGTAGGACAAGAGACCCAGTACTTC. Complete variable domain (other parts from reference TRBV7-9 and TRBJ2-5): DTGVSQNPRHKITKRGQNVTFRCDPISEHNRLYWYRQTLGQGPEFLTYFQNEAQLEKSRLLSDRFSAERPKGSFSTLEIQRTEQGDSAMYLCASSPQGVGQETQYFGPGTRLLVL.